Listed below are T cell receptor beta chains from one sample, sequenced in a study of blood T cell repertoires in COVID-19. TCRdb's table, derived via immunoSEQ multiplex PCR, lists solely in-frame clones and lacks some. The sample shows 430,000 or so clones, 70% to 90% of them seen only once. Material: peripheral blood. All receptors come from a man between 18 and 29 years old with COVID-19, enrolled during active disease. The CDR3 runs from the conserved cysteine through the conserved F or W. A D gene is named only where the DNA matches it firmly. Part of the rows lack a size; the others show once, few, many or a class for expanded clones.

d_call: TRBD1
v_call: TRBV15
j_call: TRBJ2-7
clone_size: -
cdr3_length: 15
cdr3_aa: CATSRGGQGAYEQYF
cdr3_nt: TGTGCCACCAGCAGAGGGGGGCAGGGGGCTTACGAGCAGTACTTC

d_call: -
v_call: TRBV2
j_call: TRBJ2-2
clone_size: -
cdr3_length: 16
cdr3_aa: CASSEDPDLNTGELFF
cdr3_nt: TGTGCCAGCAGTGAAGACCCTGACTTGAACACCGGGGAGCTGTTTTTT

d_call: TRBD1
v_call: TRBV3-1/TRBV3-2
j_call: TRBJ2-7
clone_size: -
cdr3_length: 12
cdr3_aa: CASGGTGREQYF
cdr3_nt: TGTGCCAGCGGTGGGACAGGACGTGAGCAGTACTTC

d_call: TRBD1
v_call: TRBV5-5
j_call: TRBJ2-5
clone_size: -
cdr3_length: 13
cdr3_aa: CASSTTGLQTQYF
cdr3_nt: TGTGCCAGCAGCACGACAGGGTTGCAGACCCAGTACTTC

d_call: TRBD1
v_call: TRBV4-2
j_call: TRBJ1-4
clone_size: -
cdr3_length: 16
cdr3_aa: CASSQDPQGINEKLFF
cdr3_nt: TGTGCCAGCAGCCAAGACCCACAGGGGATAAATGAAAAACTGTTTTTT

d_call: TRBD1
v_call: TRBV6-5
j_call: TRBJ2-5
clone_size: -
cdr3_length: 14
cdr3_aa: CASSYGTGEETQYF
cdr3_nt: TGTGCCAGCAGTTACGGGACAGGGGAGGAGACCCAGTACTTC

d_call: -
v_call: TRBV10-3
j_call: TRBJ2-7
clone_size: -
cdr3_length: 13
cdr3_aa: CAIGASSSYEQYF
cdr3_nt: TGTGCCATCGGCGCTAGCTCATCCTACGAGCAGTACTTC

d_call: -
v_call: TRBV2
j_call: TRBJ2-1
clone_size: -
cdr3_length: 15
cdr3_aa: CASSGPSRFSNEQFF
cdr3_nt: TGTGCCAGCAGTGGTCCTAGCAGATTTTCCAATGAGCAGTTCTTC

d_call: -
v_call: TRBV3-1/TRBV3-2
j_call: TRBJ2-1
clone_size: -
cdr3_length: 14
cdr3_aa: CASSQDIRGNEQFF
cdr3_nt: TGTGCCAGCAGCCAAGATATCCGGGGAAATGAGCAGTTCTTC

d_call: -
v_call: TRBV3-1/TRBV3-2
j_call: TRBJ1-5
clone_size: -
cdr3_length: 13
cdr3_aa: CASSQARNQPQHF
cdr3_nt: TGTGCCAGCAGCCAAGCCAGGAATCAGCCCCAGCATTTT

d_call: TRBD2
v_call: TRBV27
j_call: TRBJ2-3
clone_size: -
cdr3_length: 14
cdr3_aa: CASMNSGATDTQYF
cdr3_nt: TGTGCCAGCATGAATAGCGGGGCCACAGATACGCAGTATTTT

d_call: -
v_call: TRBV6-5
j_call: TRBJ2-7
clone_size: -
cdr3_length: 15
cdr3_aa: CASSTRSGKGDEQYF
cdr3_nt: TGTGCCAGCAGCACACGTTCGGGGAAGGGTGACGAGCAGTACTTC

d_call: -
v_call: TRBV12-3/TRBV12-4
j_call: TRBJ2-4
clone_size: -
cdr3_length: 11
cdr3_aa: CASSFKNIQYF
cdr3_nt: TGTGCCAGCAGCTTCAAAAACATTCAGTACTTC

d_call: TRBD1
v_call: TRBV24-1
j_call: TRBJ2-2
clone_size: -
cdr3_length: 14
cdr3_aa: CATMDRGLAGELFF
cdr3_nt: TGTGCCACCATGGACAGGGGCCTGGCCGGGGAGCTGTTTTTT

d_call: TRBD1
v_call: TRBV15
j_call: TRBJ1-1
clone_size: once
cdr3_length: 13
cdr3_aa: CATSVDRVAEAFF
cdr3_nt: TGTGCCACCAGCGTCGACAGGGTCGCTGAAGCTTTCTTT

d_call: TRBD2
v_call: TRBV7-9
j_call: TRBJ2-3
clone_size: -
cdr3_length: 19
cdr3_aa: CASSLRGTGSGGSTDTQYF
cdr3_nt: TGTGCCAGCAGCTTACGGGGGACGGGGAGCGGGGGCTCCACAGATACGCAGTATTTT

d_call: TRBD1
v_call: TRBV9
j_call: TRBJ2-1
clone_size: -
cdr3_length: 14
cdr3_aa: CASSPGQDYNEQFF
cdr3_nt: TGTGCCAGCAGCCCGGGACAGGATTACAATGAGCAGTTCTTC

d_call: -
v_call: TRBV7-8
j_call: TRBJ1-1
clone_size: few
cdr3_length: 13
cdr3_aa: CASSFSSDTEAFF
cdr3_nt: TGTGCCAGCAGCTTCTCTTCCGACACTGAAGCTTTCTTT

d_call: -
v_call: TRBV6-6
j_call: TRBJ1-3
clone_size: -
cdr3_length: 16
cdr3_aa: CASSYSGRGFGNTIYF
cdr3_nt: TGTGCCAGCAGTTACTCAGGCAGGGGTTTTGGAAACACCATATATTTT

d_call: TRBD2
v_call: TRBV25-1
j_call: TRBJ2-1
clone_size: -
cdr3_length: 16
cdr3_aa: CASSQHWTSGVDEQFF
cdr3_nt: TGTGCCAGCAGTCAACACTGGACTAGCGGGGTAGATGAGCAGTTCTTC

d_call: -
v_call: TRBV19
j_call: TRBJ2-3
clone_size: -
cdr3_length: 15
cdr3_aa: CASMQGSRSTDTQYF
cdr3_nt: TGTGCCAGTATGCAGGGCAGCAGGAGCACAGATACGCAGTATTTT

d_call: -
v_call: TRBV12-3/TRBV12-4
j_call: TRBJ2-7
clone_size: -
cdr3_length: 13
cdr3_aa: CASSLPGWYEQYF
cdr3_nt: TGTGCCAGCAGTCTCCCCGGGTGGTACGAGCAGTACTTC

d_call: -
v_call: TRBV6-5
j_call: TRBJ2-1
clone_size: -
cdr3_length: 15
cdr3_aa: CASRPGGTAYNEQFF
cdr3_nt: TGTGCCAGCCGACCGGGGGGGACAGCCTACAATGAGCAGTTCTTC

d_call: TRBD1
v_call: TRBV5-4
j_call: TRBJ2-7
clone_size: -
cdr3_length: 14
cdr3_aa: CASSSRGSSYEQYF
cdr3_nt: TGTGCCAGCAGCTCCAGGGGGAGCTCCTACGAGCAGTACTTC

d_call: -
v_call: TRBV5-1
j_call: TRBJ2-7
clone_size: -
cdr3_length: 13
cdr3_aa: CASSPQQGYEQYF
cdr3_nt: TGCGCCAGCAGCCCCCAACAGGGCTACGAGCAGTACTTC

d_call: TRBD1
v_call: TRBV2
j_call: TRBJ1-1
clone_size: -
cdr3_length: 15
cdr3_aa: CASSPSDRQNTEAFF
cdr3_nt: TGTGCCAGCAGTCCCTCGGACAGGCAAAACACTGAAGCTTTCTTT

d_call: TRBD1
v_call: TRBV19
j_call: TRBJ2-1
clone_size: -
cdr3_length: 15
cdr3_aa: CASGKTGVSYNEQFF
cdr3_nt: TGTGCCAGTGGAAAGACAGGGGTATCCTACAATGAGCAGTTCTTC

d_call: -
v_call: TRBV18
j_call: TRBJ2-2
clone_size: -
cdr3_length: 18
cdr3_aa: CASSPSNTRVRGTGELFF
cdr3_nt: TGTGCCAGCTCACCGTCCAACACTAGGGTTCGTGGAACCGGGGAGCTGTTTTTT

d_call: -
v_call: TRBV11-3
j_call: TRBJ2-1
clone_size: -
cdr3_length: 13
cdr3_aa: CASSSSGYNEQFF
cdr3_nt: TGTGCCAGCAGCTCCTCAGGGTACAATGAGCAGTTCTTC

d_call: TRBD2
v_call: TRBV5-1
j_call: TRBJ2-1
clone_size: -
cdr3_length: 15
cdr3_aa: CASSPLSGGLYEQFF
cdr3_nt: TGCGCCAGCAGCCCCCTGTCGGGGGGGTTATATGAGCAGTTCTTC

d_call: -
v_call: TRBV7-2
j_call: TRBJ1-3
clone_size: -
cdr3_length: 12
cdr3_aa: CASSHRANTIYF
cdr3_nt: TGTGCCAGCAGTCACAGGGCAAACACCATATATTTT

d_call: -
v_call: TRBV24-1
j_call: TRBJ1-2
clone_size: -
cdr3_length: 12
cdr3_aa: CATSDSNYGYTF
cdr3_nt: TGTGCCACCAGTGATTCCAATTATGGCTACACCTTC

d_call: TRBD2
v_call: TRBV3-1/TRBV3-2
j_call: TRBJ2-5
clone_size: -
cdr3_length: 15
cdr3_aa: CASSQDRGVVETQYF
cdr3_nt: TGTGCCAGCAGCCAAGATCGGGGGGTAGTCGAGACCCAGTACTTC

d_call: -
v_call: TRBV18
j_call: TRBJ2-1
clone_size: -
cdr3_length: 12
cdr3_aa: CASSPSVGEQFF
cdr3_nt: TGTGCCAGCTCACCCAGCGTGGGTGAGCAGTTCTTC

d_call: -
v_call: TRBV6-5
j_call: TRBJ2-2
clone_size: -
cdr3_length: 14
cdr3_aa: CASRVGTNTGELFF
cdr3_nt: TGTGCCAGCAGAGTAGGGACAAACACCGGGGAGCTGTTTTTT

d_call: TRBD1
v_call: TRBV28
j_call: TRBJ1-6
clone_size: -
cdr3_length: 17
cdr3_aa: CASSPPRQGVGNSPLHF
cdr3_nt: TGTGCCAGCAGCCCGCCAAGACAGGGAGTTGGGAATTCACCCCTCCACTTT

d_call: -
v_call: TRBV18
j_call: TRBJ2-5
clone_size: -
cdr3_length: 15
cdr3_aa: CASSYPQGTGETQYF
cdr3_nt: TGTGCCAGCTCGTATCCTCAGGGGACCGGAGAGACCCAGTACTTC

d_call: TRBD1
v_call: TRBV28
j_call: TRBJ1-5
clone_size: -
cdr3_length: 16
cdr3_aa: CASSFRNRGGNQPQHF
cdr3_nt: TGTGCCAGCAGTTTCCGGAACAGGGGAGGAAATCAGCCCCAGCATTTT

d_call: -
v_call: TRBV5-1
j_call: TRBJ2-7
clone_size: -
cdr3_length: 15
cdr3_aa: CASSPTSSASYEQYF
cdr3_nt: TGCGCCAGCAGCCCCACGTCTAGCGCTTCCTACGAGCAGTACTTC

d_call: TRBD1
v_call: TRBV5-1
j_call: TRBJ1-4
clone_size: -
cdr3_length: 16
cdr3_aa: CASSLGSGTGGEKLFF
cdr3_nt: TGCGCCAGCAGCTTGGGTTCCGGGACAGGCGGGGAAAAACTGTTTTTT

d_call: TRBD2
v_call: TRBV5-6
j_call: TRBJ2-3
clone_size: -
cdr3_length: 15
cdr3_aa: CASSEAGSGKDTQYF
cdr3_nt: TGTGCCAGCAGCGAAGCAGGTAGCGGGAAAGATACGCAGTATTTT

d_call: TRBD2
v_call: TRBV14
j_call: TRBJ2-1
clone_size: -
cdr3_length: 20
cdr3_aa: CASSPKLGLAGWSSYNEQFF
cdr3_nt: TGTGCCAGCAGCCCCAAGTTGGGACTAGCGGGATGGAGCTCCTACAATGAGCAGTTCTTC

d_call: -
v_call: TRBV29-1
j_call: TRBJ1-2
clone_size: -
cdr3_length: 14
cdr3_aa: CSVRGAGGDYGYTF
cdr3_nt: TGCAGCGTGCGGGGGGCCGGGGGCGACTATGGCTACACCTTC

d_call: TRBD1
v_call: TRBV18
j_call: TRBJ1-5
clone_size: -
cdr3_length: 16
cdr3_aa: CASSSGTGLLVQPQHF
cdr3_nt: TGTGCCAGCTCATCCGGGACAGGCCTCCTAGTTCAGCCCCAGCATTTT

d_call: TRBD2
v_call: TRBV7-9
j_call: TRBJ2-3
clone_size: -
cdr3_length: 16
cdr3_aa: CASSPSLAGGLNTQYF
cdr3_nt: TGTGCCAGCAGCCCCTCACTAGCGGGAGGGCTGAATACGCAGTATTTT

d_call: TRBD1
v_call: TRBV15
j_call: TRBJ1-5
clone_size: once
cdr3_length: 15
cdr3_aa: CATSRDGQENQPQHF
cdr3_nt: TGTGCCACCAGCAGAGATGGACAGGAAAATCAGCCCCAGCATTTT

d_call: TRBD1
v_call: TRBV19
j_call: TRBJ1-5
clone_size: -
cdr3_length: 15
cdr3_aa: CASKGTGNSNQPQHF
cdr3_nt: TGTGCCAGTAAAGGGACAGGGAATTCCAATCAGCCCCAGCATTTT

d_call: -
v_call: TRBV6-5
j_call: TRBJ2-1
clone_size: once
cdr3_length: 15
cdr3_aa: CASSYSRYLDNEQFF
cdr3_nt: TGTGCCAGCAGTTACTCGCGCTACTTGGACAATGAGCAGTTCTTC

d_call: -
v_call: TRBV11-2
j_call: TRBJ2-2
clone_size: -
cdr3_length: 18
cdr3_aa: CASSLVSGVRGNTGELFF
cdr3_nt: TGTGCCAGCAGCTTAGTCAGTGGGGTTAGGGGAAACACCGGGGAGCTGTTTTTT

d_call: TRBD1
v_call: TRBV11-3
j_call: TRBJ2-7
clone_size: -
cdr3_length: 15
cdr3_aa: CASSPGRDSSYEQYF
cdr3_nt: TGTGCCAGCAGCCCCGGCCGGGACAGCTCCTACGAGCAGTACTTC

d_call: TRBD1
v_call: TRBV6-1
j_call: TRBJ1-5
clone_size: -
cdr3_length: 14
cdr3_aa: CAIGRDRGSQPQHF
cdr3_nt: TGTGCCATCGGCCGGGACAGGGGATCCCAGCCCCAGCATTTT

d_call: TRBD2
v_call: TRBV5-8
j_call: TRBJ2-5
clone_size: -
cdr3_length: 15
cdr3_aa: CASSPALQRGDPQYF
cdr3_nt: TGTGCCAGCAGCCCGGCGCTGCAGCGGGGTGACCCTCAGTACTTC

d_call: -
v_call: TRBV24-1
j_call: TRBJ2-5
clone_size: -
cdr3_length: 16
cdr3_aa: CATSDTRTRVGETQYF
cdr3_nt: TGTGCCACCAGTGACACCCGGACACGGGTCGGTGAGACCCAGTACTTC

d_call: TRBD2
v_call: TRBV24-1
j_call: TRBJ2-3
clone_size: -
cdr3_length: 14
cdr3_aa: CATSDGLAGDTQYF
cdr3_nt: TGTGCCACCAGTGATGGGCTAGCGGGGGATACGCAGTATTTT

d_call: -
v_call: TRBV19
j_call: TRBJ1-4
clone_size: -
cdr3_length: 15
cdr3_aa: CASSIWGGTNEKLFF
cdr3_nt: TGTGCCAGTAGTATATGGGGGGGAACTAATGAAAAACTGTTTTTT